A single sample gave rise to the 22 T cell receptor beta chains below, sequenced in a study of pediatric ulcerative colitis. Some clones are missing from TCRdb's copy, which holds only in-frame ones; the method was immunoSEQ multiplex PCR. The sample includes about 64,000 clones, 70% to 85% of them seen just once. The sequenced material came from blood. The receptor source for this set is a boy younger than 18 with moderate ulcerative colitis.

This clone was recorded once. The chain links TRBV30 to TRBJ2-6; D possibly corresponds to TRBD1 (5 bases). Germline-derived CDR1 and CDR2 are GTSNPN and SVGIG (reference sequence). Trimming shortened V by 3 bases and J by 0 bases, and 6 bases separated the two germline ends. This CDR3 comprises 14 residues. CDR3 DNA: TGTGCCTGGAGGACAGTCTCTGGGGCCAACGTCCTGACTTTC. It codes for CAWRTVSGANVLTF.

The rearrangement joins TRBV27 to TRBJ1-5; no firm D call. The ends were cut back, 2 bases at V and 4 bases at J, with 6 bases in the middle. The CDR3 loop spans 13 amino acids. Germline V CDR1 and CDR2: MNHEY, SMNVEV (reference sequence). The CDR3 region has the DNA TGTGCCAGCAGTTTAACGAGGAATCAGCCCCAGCATTTT. Amino acid sequence: CASSLTRNQPQHF.

This clone came up a few times. This rearrangement joins TRBV5-4 to TRBJ1-2, with D perhaps TRBD1 (6 bases). The V gene's germline CDR1 is SGHNT and CDR2 YYREEE (reference sequence). The ends were cut back, 4 bases at V and 0 bases at J, with 19 bases in the middle. The CDR3 contains 17 residues. CDR3 sequence: CASSPRGGPTANYGYTF. As DNA, the CDR3 is TGTGCCAGCAGCCCACGTGGGGGGCCCACAGCTAACTATGGCTACACCTTC.

The chain uses TRBV27 and TRBJ2-6; 7 bases line up with TRBD1. Germline lookup yields CDR1 MNHEY and CDR2 SMNVEV (reference sequence). The CDR3 consists of 16 residues. The V segment lost 5 bases and the J segment 0 bases; nucleotides outside the gene matches: 4. CDR3 sequence: CASSLGQVSGANVLTF. The CDR3 coding sequence is TGTGCCAGCAGTCTAGGACAGGTCTCTGGGGCCAACGTCCTGACTTTC.

This chain connects TRBV5-4 to TRBJ1-1; D is unclear. The CDR3 consists of 13 residues. Germline V gene sequence: CDR1 SGHNT, CDR2 YYREEE (reference sequence). V was pared by 4 bases and J by 6 bases, with 13 bases between. The CDR3 sequence: CASSLPGAAEAFF. The CDR3 bases are TGTGCCAGCAGCCTCCCGGGAGCCGCTGAAGCTTTCTTT.

This clone was observed once. The chain joins TRBV19 to TRBJ1-5; possible D gene TRBD1, 5 bases. V lost 2 bases, J lost 5 bases, and 7 bases lay in between. CDR1 and CDR2 from the germline V gene are LNHDA and SQIVND (reference sequence). The CDR3 is made up of 13 amino acids. CDR3 DNA sequence: TGTGCCAGTAGTATACAGGGAGATCAGCCCCAGCATTTT. It yields the protein CASSIQGDQPQHF. Combining the CDR3 with reference TRBV19 and TRBJ1-5 gives the whole variable domain DGGITQSPKYLFRKEGQNVTLSCEQNLNHDAMYWYRQDPGQGLRLIYYSQIVNDFQKGDIAEGYSVSREKKESFPLTVTSAQKNPTAFYLCASSIQGDQPQHFGDGTRLSIL.

The chain combines TRBV25-1 with TRBJ1-5, with D perhaps TRBD1 (5 bases). V lost 1 base, J lost 5 bases, and 12 bases lay in between. This CDR3 is 15 amino acids long. Per the germline V gene, CDR1 is MGHDK and CDR2 is SYGVNS. CDR3 loop: CASSESGGSYQPQHF. DNA of the CDR3: TGTGCCAGCAGTGAATCCGGGGGGTCGTATCAGCCCCAGCATTTT.

CDR3 in DNA: TGTGCCAGCAGTACCTTAGGGGGGAAACTAGCTTTCTTT. Translated, it gives CASSTLGGKLAFF. The chain has TRBV6-5 and TRBJ1-1; D is possibly TRBD1 (6 bases). Germline V gene data show CDR1 as MNHEY and CDR2 as SVGAGI. The CDR3 extends over 13 amino acids. The ends were cut back, 5 bases at V and 10 bases at J, with 17 bases in the middle.

The J gene is TRBJ2-3, the V gene TRBV30; the D call may be TRBD1 or TRBD2 (5 bases each). V was cut by 2 bases and J by 7 bases, with 25 bases left in between. Germline CDR1 is GTSNPN and CDR2 is SVGIG (reference sequence). CDR3 length: 17 residues. CDR3 sequence (DNA): TGTGCCTGGAGTCCCCCCCCGCCGGGGACCTCCGGGAATACGCAGTATTTT. It specifies CAWSPPPPGTSGNTQYF.

This clone was observed a handful of times. The chain links TRBV2 to TRBJ1-6; D not resolved. Trimming removed 5 bases at V and 14 bases at J, with 16 bases between. Germline V gene data show CDR1 as SNHLY and CDR2 as FYNNEI. The CDR3 runs to 13 residues. The CDR3 DNA reads as TGTGCCAGCAGTCCACAGCGGAGTTGGGCCCTCCACTTT. Translation gives CASSPQRSWALHF.

J is TRBJ1-1 and V is TRBV6-5; D unresolved. V was shortened by 6 bases and J by 0 bases, with 5 bases between the two germline ends. CDR3 length equals 12 residues. Looked up from germline, CDR1 is MNHEY and CDR2 is SVGAGI. The CDR3 sequence is CASRGMNTEAFF. The CDR3 bases are TGTGCCAGCAGGGGGATGAACACTGAAGCTTTCTTT.

V and J are TRBV5-4 and TRBJ2-3, with 8 bases matching TRBD1. V trimming: 5 bases; J trimming: 0 bases; junction bases outside the gene matches: 11. Looked up from germline, CDR1 is SGHNT and CDR2 is YYREEE (reference sequence). The CDR3 consists of 17 residues. The CDR3 DNA reads TGTGCCAGCAGTTCCGGGACAGGCCTAACTAGCACAGATACGCAGTATTTT. Its protein is CASSSGTGLTSTDTQYF.

The rearrangement joins TRBV2 to TRBJ2-5; TRBD1 is a possible D gene (6 bases). Trimming removed 4 bases from V and 5 bases from J, with 11 bases in between. The CDR3 covers 13 residues. The V gene's germline CDR1 is SNHLY and CDR2 FYNNEI. CDR3 loop: CASSVGAEETQYF. Here the CDR3 DNA reads TGTGCCAGCAGTGTGGGGGCCGAGGAGACCCAGTACTTC.

The rearrangement joins TRBV18 to TRBJ1-5; D is unclear. CDR1 KGHSH and CDR2 LQKENI come from the germline V gene. CDR3 length equals 15 residues. Trimming cost V 6 bases and J 6 bases, with 18 bases left between them. The CDR3 DNA reads as TGTGCCAGCTCGCCCGGGCGGGGAAGGAGTCAGCCCCAGCATTTT. Translating gives CASSPGRGRSQPQHF.

V and J are TRBV4-2 and TRBJ1-2; perhaps TRBD1 as D (5 bases). With 1 base removed from V and 7 bases from J, the gap between germline ends came to 16 bases. CDR3 length: 15 amino acids. Germline V gene lookup returns CDR1 LGHNA and CDR2 YNFKEQ. The CDR3 coding sequence is TGTGCCAGCAGCCAAGTGGCTAGGGGCGGGGGTGGCTACACCTTC. This codes for CASSQVARGGGGYTF.

The chain joins TRBV10-3 to TRBJ2-1, with 16 bases matching TRBD2. The trim removed 5 bases at V and 3 bases at J, leaving 7 bases unmatched. The germline V gene has CDR1 ENHRY and CDR2 SYGVKD. The CDR3 covers 18 residues. CDR3 bases: TGTGCCATCAGTTCCGGGACTAGCGGGAGGGTTAGCTACAATGAGCAGTTCTTC. Its protein product is CAISSGTSGRVSYNEQFF.

The rearrangement joins TRBV19 to TRBJ2-7, with 12 nucleotides matching TRBD2. Trimming cost V 5 bases and J 5 bases; bases outside gene matches: 7. Germline V CDR1 and CDR2: LNHDA, SQIVND (reference sequence). The CDR3 totals 15 residues. The CDR3 loop is CASSPFLAGGNEQYF. The CDR3, as DNA: TGTGCCAGTAGTCCCTTCCTAGCGGGAGGGAACGAGCAGTACTTC.

The CDR3 spells CATTGQGTHEQYF. Here the CDR3 DNA reads TGTGCCACCACGGGACAGGGGACCCACGAGCAGTACTTC. The chain carries TRBV10-3 and TRBJ2-7; 10 bases match TRBD1. The CDR3 loop spans 13 amino acids. CDR1 is ENHRY, CDR2 SYGVKD, per germline. V shed 10 bases and J 5 bases; nucleotides not matched to a gene: 8.

The sample holds one count of this clone. This chain links TRBV19 with TRBJ2-7; 13 positions match TRBD2. V gave up 3 bases and J gave up 2 bases; unmatched junction bases: 1. CDR1 is LNHDA and CDR2 is SQIVND in the germline V gene (reference sequence). The CDR3 sequence is 15 residues long. The CDR3 sequence: CASSIGTSGTYEQYF. CDR3 sequence (DNA): TGTGCCAGTAGTATCGGGACTAGCGGGACCTACGAGCAGTACTTC.

The rearrangement links TRBV6-1 to TRBJ2-5, with D possibly matching TRBD1 (6 bases). The J call could be wrong; TRBJ2-7 is a better fit for the DNA end. This CDR3 has 14 residues. Per germline, CDR1 MNHNS and CDR2 SASEGT. The CDR3 DNA is TGTGCCAGCAGTTCCGGGACAAACACCTACGAGCAGTACTTC. Translating it yields CASSSGTNTYEQYF.

This chain links TRBV30 with TRBJ2-3; 8 nucleotides line up with TRBD2. CDR3 size: 15 residues. Germline CDR1 is GTSNPN and CDR2 is SVGIG (reference sequence). The J segment lost 5 bases and the V segment lost 3 bases, leaving 10 bases of the junction unmatched. CDR3 in amino acids: CAWRRRAGDRDTQYF. CDR3 sequence (DNA): TGTGCCTGGAGACGGCGAGCGGGAGACAGAGATACGCAGTATTTT. Drawing the rest from reference TRBV30 and TRBJ2-3, the complete variable domain is SQTIHQWPATLVQPVGSPLSLECTVEGTSNPNLYWYRQAAGRGLQLLFYSVGIGQISSEVPQNLSASRPQDRQFILSSKKLLLSDSGFYLCAWRRRAGDRDTQYFGPGTRLTVL.

The table lists this clone with a count of one. The rearrangement joins TRBV29-1 to TRBJ1-6; 7 positions match TRBD1. Unmatched junction bases numbered 16, after V lost 7 bases and J lost 7 bases. CDR3 length equals 16 residues. Germline V gene lookup returns CDR1 SQVTM and CDR2 ANQGSEA. The CDR3, as DNA: TGCAGCGCAGGGGGGGGATTGTGGCTGGGGAATTCACCCCTCCACTTT. Translated: CSAGGGLWLGNSPLHF.